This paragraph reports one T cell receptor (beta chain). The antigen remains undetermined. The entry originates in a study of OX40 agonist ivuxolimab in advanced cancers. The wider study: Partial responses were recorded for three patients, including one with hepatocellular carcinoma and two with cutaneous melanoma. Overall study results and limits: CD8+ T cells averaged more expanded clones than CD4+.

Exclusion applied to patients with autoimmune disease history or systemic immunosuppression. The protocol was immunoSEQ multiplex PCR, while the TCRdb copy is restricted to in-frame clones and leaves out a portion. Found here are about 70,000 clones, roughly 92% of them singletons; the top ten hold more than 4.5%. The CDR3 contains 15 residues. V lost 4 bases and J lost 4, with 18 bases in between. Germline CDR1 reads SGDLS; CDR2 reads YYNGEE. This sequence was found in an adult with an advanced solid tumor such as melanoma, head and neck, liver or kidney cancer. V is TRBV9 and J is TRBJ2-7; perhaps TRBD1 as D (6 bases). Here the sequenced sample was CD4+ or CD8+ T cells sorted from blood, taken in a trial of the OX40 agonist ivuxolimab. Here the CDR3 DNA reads TGTGCCAGCAGCCCCCGCGCGACAGGAGCTTACGAGCAGTACTTC. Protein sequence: CASSPRATGAYEQYF.